The 26 T cell receptor beta chains below come from one sample, sequenced in a study of brain T cells in children with intractable seizures. Method: immunoSEQ multiplex PCR; TCRdb's copy keeps in-frame clones and lacks some. This sample has 62,000 or so clones, with 95% to 96% found just once. The sample consisted of peripheral blood, taken at surgery. The receptors come from a boy under two years old with focal cortical dysplasia and intractable seizures.

The gene calls are TRBV5-6 and TRBJ1-5, with 7 bases matching TRBD1. J was trimmed by 5 bases and V by 2 bases; bases with no gene match: 16. The germline gives CDR1 SGHDT, CDR2 YYEEEE. This CDR3 region has 18 residues. CDR3 in DNA: TGTGCCAGCAGCTTTGGATCGACAGGGTCACCTCGCGATCAGCCCCAGCATTTT. Residues: CASSFGSTGSPRDQPQHF.

A few counts support this clone. This chain connects TRBV6-1 to TRBJ2-7; 8 bases fit TRBD1. The V gene end was trimmed by 2 bases and the J gene end by 4 bases; junction bases not matched to a gene: 7. The CDR3 length is 15 residues. Per germline, CDR1 MNHNS and CDR2 SASEGT. In nucleotides, the CDR3 is TGTGCCAGCAGTGAATACAGGGGGAGGACGTACGAGCAGTACTTC. Its protein product is CASSEYRGRTYEQYF.

Here the CDR3 DNA reads TGTGCCAGCAGTTTTGGTAGGGGGCTATGGGATACGCAGTATTTT. Residues: CASSFGRGLWDTQYF. This chain uses TRBV27 with TRBJ2-3, with 7 bases identical to TRBD1. The CDR3 is 15 residues long. Looked up from germline, CDR1 is MNHEY and CDR2 is SMNVEV (reference sequence). V was clipped by 3 bases and J by 6 bases; unmatched bases: 9.

The V and J genes are TRBV5-6 and TRBJ2-7; 7 positions match TRBD1. CDR3 length: 16 residues. V lost 2 bases, J lost 1 base, and 9 bases stayed unmatched. Germline CDR1 SGHDT, CDR2 YYEEEE. CDR3 region: CASSFYPDRRSYEQYF. The CDR3 region has the DNA TGTGCCAGCAGCTTTTACCCGGACAGGCGTTCCTACGAGCAGTACTTC. Looking up the rest from reference TRBV5-6 and TRBJ2-7 gives the full variable domain: DAGVTQSPTHLIKTRGQQVTLRCSPKSGHDTVSWYQQALGQGPQFIFQYYEEEERQRGNFPDRFSGHQFPNYSSELNVNALLLGDSALYLCASSFYPDRRSYEQYFGPGTRLTVT.

This sequence joins TRBV28 and TRBJ1-2; a weak D match, TRBD1 (6 bases). V lost 5 bases, J lost 7 bases, and 20 bases lay in between. CDR1 and CDR2 (germline): MDHEN, SYDVKM. This CDR3 is 15 amino acids long. CDR3 amino acids: CASSRNYGGWSGYTF. The CDR3, as DNA: TGTGCCAGCAGTAGAAATTATGGGGGCTGGTCTGGCTACACCTTC.

CDR3 in amino acids: CASRGQGREKLFF. DNA for the CDR3: TGTGCCAGCAGGGGTCAGGGCCGGGAAAAACTGTTTTTT. This sequence joins TRBV28 and TRBJ1-4, with D tentatively TRBD1 (5 bases). Trimming took 6 bases from V and 8 from J, leaving 13 bases between them. This CDR3 contains 13 residues. Germline values: CDR1 MDHEN, CDR2 SYDVKM.

This chain connects TRBV18 to TRBJ2-5; tentatively, D is TRBD2 (6 bases). Germline lookup yields CDR1 KGHSH and CDR2 LQKENI. The CDR3 has 15 amino acids. Trimming took off 5 bases at V and 1 base at J, with 14 bases between the two ends. CDR3 bases: TGTGCCAGCTCATCGATCTCGGGACTCCAAGAGACCCAGTACTTC. Translation: CASSSISGLQETQYF. Combining the CDR3 with reference TRBV18 and TRBJ2-5 gives the whole variable domain NAGVMQNPRHLVRRRGQEARLRCSPMKGHSHVYWYRQLPEEGLKFMVYLQKENIIDESGMPKERFSAEFPKEGPSILRIQQVVRGDSAAYFCASSSISGLQETQYFGPGTRLLVL.

V is TRBV10-3 and J is TRBJ2-1, with 9 bases identical to TRBD2. The J segment lost 4 bases and the V segment lost 7 bases, leaving 8 bases of the junction unmatched. CDR1 is ENHRY, CDR2 SYGVKD, per germline. The CDR3 runs 15 residues. For the CDR3, the DNA is TGTGCCATCAAGCGGGAGGCAGTCCCTTACAATGAGCAGTTCTTC. Translating it yields CAIKREAVPYNEQFF.

Here the CDR3 DNA reads TGTGCCAGCAGCTCCCCCGCGGGCACAGATACGCAGTATTTT. Amino acids: CASSSPAGTDTQYF. The chain joins TRBV13 to TRBJ2-3; D remains unclear. Germline V gene data show CDR1 as PRHDT and CDR2 as FYEKMQ (reference sequence). V dropped 4 bases and J dropped 1 base, with 9 bases sitting between them. This CDR3 region has 14 residues.

The V gene is TRBV7-9, the J gene TRBJ1-2; a weak D match, TRBD1 (5 bases). The CDR3 extends over 15 amino acids. Trimming stripped 2 bases from V and 3 bases from J, with 13 bases between. Germline assignment: CDR1 SEHNR and CDR2 FQNEAQ (reference sequence). CDR3 protein: CASSLRGGLDYGYTF. The CDR3 bases are TGTGCCAGCAGCTTAAGGGGAGGGCTGGACTATGGCTACACCTTC.

This chain uses TRBV27 with TRBJ2-7; a possible D gene is TRBD2 (5 bases). The CDR3 is 16 amino acids. The ends were cut back, 5 bases at V and 2 bases at J, with 19 bases in the middle. The germline V gene has CDR1 MNHEY and CDR2 SMNVEV (reference sequence). CDR3 region: CASSPPEPSSTYEQYF. The CDR3 nucleotides are TGTGCCAGCAGTCCGCCCGAACCGTCTAGCACCTACGAGCAGTACTTC.

This clone came up once. The V call is TRBV25-1, the J call TRBJ1-4; D remains ambiguous. V was trimmed by 4 bases and J by 4 bases, leaving 7 bases between them. The CDR3 extends over 13 amino acids. In germline, CDR1 is MGHDK, CDR2 SYGVNS. CDR3: CASSAVFNEKLFF. DNA for the CDR3: TGTGCCAGCAGTGCAGTCTTTAATGAAAAACTGTTTTTT.

The chain links TRBV6-6 to TRBJ2-5, with a tentative D call TRBD1 (6 bases). Between the trimmed V and J ends, which lost 5 bases and 5 bases, there was a span of 12 bases. The CDR3 loop spans 13 amino acids. CDR1 is MNHNY and CDR2 is SVGAGI in the germline V gene (reference sequence). The CDR3 bases are TGTGCCAGCAGTAAACAGGGTTTGGAGACCCAGTACTTC. As protein: CASSKQGLETQYF.

The CDR3, as DNA: TGTGCCAGAGCTGTTTGCGAGCAGTACTTC. It codes for CARAVCEQYF. The rearrangement uses TRBV21-1 and TRBJ2-7; whether TRBD2, the table's D call, matches the DNA was not checked. TRBV21-1 is a pseudogene. The CDR3 totals 10 residues.

This clone was seen just once. The V call is TRBV4-3, the J call TRBJ2-1, with TRBD2 matching over 7 bases. There are 18 residues in the CDR3. The germline V gene encodes CDR1 LGHNA and CDR2 YSLEER. With V trimmed by 2 bases and J by 0 bases, 10 bases remained unmatched. CDR3 residues: CASSQRVLRGSSYNEQFF. In DNA, the CDR3 is TGCGCCAGCAGCCAACGGGTCCTGCGGGGGAGCTCCTACAATGAGCAGTTCTTC.

This chain links TRBV2 with TRBJ2-1; D is unresolved. This CDR3 has 13 residues. Per the germline V gene, CDR1 is SNHLY and CDR2 is FYNNEI. Trimming took 6 bases from V and 5 from J, leaving 11 bases between them. CDR3 in DNA: TGTGCCAGCAGACTATACGCAGACAATGAGCAGTTCTTC. Translated: CASRLYADNEQFF.

This clone came up once. This chain connects TRBV19 to TRBJ2-3, with D unclear. There are 13 residues in the CDR3. The germline V and J ends were trimmed by 6 bases and 1 base, with 8 bases remaining between them. Looked up from germline, CDR1 is LNHDA and CDR2 is SQIVND (reference sequence). The CDR3 DNA follows: TGTGCCAGTAGGGATGTCGGCACAGATACGCAGTATTTT. Translated: CASRDVGTDTQYF.

Regarding this clone: At one of its ends the junction is not consistent with the germline gene, which may arise from a read error. This chain's CDR3 is CASSIATGHNQPQHF. CDR3 nucleotide sequence: TGTGCCAGTAGCATAGCGACAGGTCACAATCAGCCCCAGCATTTT. V and J are TRBV19 and TRBJ1-5, with a weak D call TRBD1 (6 bases). This CDR3 comprises 15 residues. Germline CDR1 and CDR2: LNHDA and SQIVND (reference sequence).

The V call is TRBV19, the J call TRBJ2-7; TRBD1 aligns across 8 bases. Germline CDR1 LNHDA, CDR2 SQIVND (reference sequence). The CDR3 totals 16 residues. The ends lost 2 bases at V and 1 base at J; junction bases unmatched: 7. The DNA for the CDR3 is TGTGCCAGTAGTATAACTACGGGACAGGTGTCCTACGAGCAGTACTTC. This sequence encodes CASSITTGQVSYEQYF.

The chain carries TRBV7-8 and TRBJ1-5; the D gene is possibly TRBD1 (6 bases). The germline V and J ends were trimmed by 0 bases and 4 bases, with 10 bases remaining between them. The germline CDR1 and CDR2 sequences are SGHVS and FQNEAQ. The CDR3 totals 15 residues. Written as DNA, the CDR3 is TGTGCCAGCAGCTTAGCGTGGGGGCATAATCAGCCCCAGCATTTT. It encodes CASSLAWGHNQPQHF.

This chain connects TRBV3-1 (or the pseudogene TRBV3-2) to TRBJ2-5; 10 nucleotides match TRBD2. The CDR3 length is 18 residues. The J segment lost 8 bases and the V segment lost 0 bases, leaving 15 bases of the junction unmatched. The V gene's germline CDR1 is LGHDT and CDR2 YNNKEL (reference sequence). The CDR3 spells CASSQDLELAGSKGTQYF. The CDR3 bases are TGTGCCAGCAGCCAAGATCTTGAACTAGCGGGATCTAAAGGCACCCAGTACTTC.

The chain uses TRBV5-6 and TRBJ2-1; no clear D gene. V lost 0 bases and J lost 8, with 9 bases in between. This CDR3 is 13 amino acids long. The germline V gene has CDR1 SGHDT and CDR2 YYEEEE. CDR3 DNA: TGTGCCAGCAGCTTGGCCGAAGGCGATGAGCAGTTCTTC. Protein product: CASSLAEGDEQFF.

The V call is TRBV18, the J call TRBJ1-4; 9 nucleotides align to TRBD1. Unmatched junction bases numbered 0, after V lost 1 base and J lost 6 bases. There are 14 residues in the CDR3. Germline V gene lookup returns CDR1 KGHSH and CDR2 LQKENI. This chain's CDR3 is CASSPRDRDEKLFF. The CDR3 coding sequence is TGTGCCAGCTCACCACGGGACAGGGATGAAAAACTGTTTTTT.

The chain combines TRBV7-9 with TRBJ2-7; D is uncertain. Between the trimmed V and J ends, which lost 5 bases and 3 bases, there was a span of 11 bases. The CDR3 loop spans 13 amino acids. Germline V gives CDR1 SEHNR, CDR2 FQNEAQ (reference sequence). Written as DNA, the CDR3 is TGTGCCAGCAGCCCTATGGGATACTACGAGCAGTACTTC. Amino acids: CASSPMGYYEQYF. Complete variable domain (other parts from reference TRBV7-9 and TRBJ2-7): DTGVSQNPRHKITKRGQNVTFRCDPISEHNRLYWYRQTLGQGPEFLTYFQNEAQLEKSRLLSDRFSAERPKGSFSTLEIQRTEQGDSAMYLCASSPMGYYEQYFGPGTRLTVT.

This rearrangement joins TRBV19 to TRBJ2-1; a possible D gene is TRBD2 (6 bases). The CDR3 runs to 14 residues. Germline CDR1 reads LNHDA; CDR2 reads SQIVND (reference sequence). V was pared by 4 bases and J by 6 bases, with 13 bases between. The CDR3 DNA reads as TGTGCCAGTAGTAAGACGGGAGTTTCCAATGAGCAGTTCTTC. Its protein product is CASSKTGVSNEQFF.

This clone was counted once. The chain carries TRBV7-9 and TRBJ2-7; no definite D call. The V and J ends lost 5 bases and 7 bases respectively, with 9 bases between them. The CDR3 extends over 11 amino acids. The germline V gene encodes CDR1 SEHNR and CDR2 FQNEAQ (reference sequence). The CDR3 coding sequence is TGTGCCAGCAGCCCTGGATGGGAGCAGTACTTC. Protein: CASSPGWEQYF.